This T cell receptor (beta chain) originates from a study of PD-1 blockade in mismatch repair-deficient tumors. The assay was immunoSEQ multiplex PCR, and TCRdb's table has in-frame clones only and misses some. The data contain tens of thousands of clones, approximately 81% of them singletons. This CDR3 has 15 amino acids. The V and J ends lost 0 bases and 6 bases respectively, with 12 bases between them. Germline V gene data show CDR1 as SGDLS and CDR2 as YYNGEE. The TCR-sequenced patients were three responders to pembrolizumab. This receptor was taken from an adult with mismatch repair-deficient cancer. This chain joins TRBV9 and TRBJ2-2; no firm D call. The source material was peripheral blood, sampled 44 weeks after starting pembrolizumab. CDR3 coding DNA: TGTGCCAGCAGCGTAGATTGGGGTTGGGCCGGGGAGCTGTTTTTT. It codes for CASSVDWGWAGELFF. The full variable domain, in which reference TRBV9 and TRBJ2-2 provide the parts outside the CDR3, is DSGVTQTPKHLITATGQRVTLRCSPRSGDLSVYWYQQSLDQGLQFLIQYYNGEERAKGNILERFSAQQFPDLHSELNLSSLELGDSALYFCASSVDWGWAGELFFGEGSRLTVL.